This note documents a single TCR beta chain sequence. This sample was included in a study of blood T cell repertoires in COVID-19. At the level of the study: PBMCs, B-cell-depleted T cells, or T cells provided the cDNA or gDNA that made up the material.

Per the original methods: The assay estimated nucleated cells by amplifying reference gene primers. TCRdb's table, derived via immunoSEQ multiplex PCR, lists solely in-frame clones and lacks some. The V and J calls and clone size come from that table; D and trimming were worked out from the DNA. The table has around 320,000 clones, 65% to 90% seen once. From germline, CDR1 is GTSNPN and CDR2 SVGIG (reference sequence). The CDR3 length is 13 residues. Trimming pared 0 bases from V and 4 bases from J, leaving 7 bases between. The sequencing input was peripheral blood. The TCR comes from a human donor in a cohort sampled during active COVID-19. The V and J genes are TRBV30 and TRBJ1-5, with D possibly matching TRBD1 (5 bases). This chain's CDR3 is CAWSVDRNQPQHF. As DNA, the CDR3 is TGTGCCTGGAGTGTCGACAGAAATCAGCCCCAGCATTTT.